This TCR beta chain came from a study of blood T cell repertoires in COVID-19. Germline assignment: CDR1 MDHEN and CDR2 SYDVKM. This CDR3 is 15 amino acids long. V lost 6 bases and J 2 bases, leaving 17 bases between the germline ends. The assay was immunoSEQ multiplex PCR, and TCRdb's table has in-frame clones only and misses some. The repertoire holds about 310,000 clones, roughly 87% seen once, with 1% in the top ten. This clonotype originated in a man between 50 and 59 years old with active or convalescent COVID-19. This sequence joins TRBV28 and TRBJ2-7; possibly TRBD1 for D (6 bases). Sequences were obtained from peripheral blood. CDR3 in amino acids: CASSSPRRGPYEQYF. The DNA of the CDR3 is TGTGCCAGCAGCTCACCCCGCAGGGGTCCCTACGAGCAGTACTTC.